Given below is one TCR beta chain in context. This sample was taken from a study of control samples from healthy donors and cancer patients. The CDR3 is 17 residues long. The protocol was immunoSEQ multiplex PCR, while the TCRdb copy is restricted to in-frame clones and leaves out a portion. The data contain 70,000 to 95,000 clones, roughly 86% of them singletons. Sequenced material: blood. V is TRBV21-1 and J is TRBJ1-2; TRBD1 is taken as the D call from the table, unchecked against the DNA. TRBV21-1 is noted as a pseudogene. This TCR came from a man in his forties or fifties in good health. The CDR3 here is CASSNRDTKLANYGYTF. The CDR3 nucleotides are TGTGCCAGCAGCAACCGGGACACCAAACTAGCTAACTATGGCTACACCTTC.